A selection of T cell receptor beta chains follows, all from one sample in a study of regulatory and conventional T cells in RAG deficiency. Sequenced by immunoSEQ multiplex PCR; TCRdb stores in-frame clones only, minus some. The sample contains around 30,000 clones, roughly 95% of which appear only once. These data are also associated with another study on regulatory T cells.

Sequenced material: CD25- CD4+ T cells sorted from blood. The receptor source for this set is a human donor in good health. Each CDR3 is given with its conserved first and last residue. The order of the fields is CDR3 protein, CDR3 length, V gene, J gene.

CDR3: CASSHRTGGFSGNTIYF
length: 17
V: TRBV25-1
J: TRBJ1-3

CDR3: CASLAQGRTDTQYF
length: 14
V: TRBV7-3
J: TRBJ2-3

CDR3: CASSPVTGDQPQHF
length: 14
V: TRBV7-6
J: TRBJ1-5

CDR3: CASRSGGSQDTQYF
length: 14
V: TRBV6-1
J: TRBJ2-3

CDR3: CASSAFPRDRELEAFF
length: 16
V: TRBV2
J: TRBJ1-1

CDR3: CASSPGTGGLTEAFF
length: 15
V: TRBV5-6
J: TRBJ1-1

CDR3: CASSPRAGHLYNEQFF
length: 16
V: TRBV7-9
J: TRBJ2-1

CDR3: CASSQLLFAGYTF
length: 13
V: TRBV2
J: TRBJ1-2

CDR3: CASSLGGTLDGYTF
length: 14
V: TRBV5-1
J: TRBJ1-2

CDR3: CASSLGTGVSMNTEAFF
length: 17
V: TRBV5-1
J: TRBJ1-1

CDR3: CASSRGGLAGADEQFF
length: 16
V: TRBV28
J: TRBJ2-1

CDR3: CASSIEGVNMNTEAFF
length: 16
V: TRBV19
J: TRBJ1-1

CDR3: CASSKQATISGNTIYF
length: 16
V: TRBV19
J: TRBJ1-3

CDR3: CAAGVGALNTEAFF
length: 14
V: TRBV6-1
J: TRBJ1-1

CDR3: CASSLALSSEQYF
length: 13
V: TRBV5-1
J: -

CDR3: CASSFSFGGATDTQYF
length: 16
V: TRBV7-9
J: TRBJ2-3

CDR3: CAWKRRVTEAFF
length: 12
V: TRBV30
J: TRBJ1-1

CDR3: CASSPGGWHSPLHF
length: 14
V: TRBV19
J: TRBJ1-6

CDR3: CAISAAGGLYGYTF
length: 14
V: TRBV10-3
J: TRBJ1-2

CDR3: CASSPDRAKGYEQYF
length: 15
V: TRBV6-5
J: TRBJ2-7

CDR3: CASSFGDRDGYTF
length: 13
V: TRBV7-2
J: TRBJ1-2

CDR3: CATKRGGGENTEAFF
length: 15
V: TRBV15
J: TRBJ1-1

CDR3: CASSVSWRQNTEAFF
length: 15
V: TRBV9
J: TRBJ1-1

CDR3: CASSIRDRYNEQFF
length: 14
V: TRBV5-1
J: -